This T cell receptor (beta chain) was profiled in a study of human T cells and chemical hapten exposure. This clonotype has just a few counts. The V and J ends lost 2 bases and 5 bases, in that order; junction bases with no gene match: 7. From germline, CDR1 is MNHEY and CDR2 SMNVEV (reference sequence). This CDR3 has 18 residues. TCRdb re-called the RACE reads through MiXCR, storing one row per CDR3 protein. Among fewer than 40,000 distinct CDR3 sequences listed, 4.5% to 5.5% were seen once. Time point described: healthy volunteer bleed at 6 weeks. Extraction yielded total RNA from whole blood (unfractionated).

The gene calls are TRBV27 and TRBJ2-2; 14 positions match TRBD2. The sequence derives from a human donor in good health. Some clones in this sample may be carry-over from other donors' samples. Sequences were obtained from whole blood. CDR3 region: CASSLPTSGRAVTGELFF. The DNA of the CDR3 is TGTGCCAGCAGTTTACCGACTAGCGGGAGGGCCGTTACCGGGGAGCTGTTTTTT.